This T cell receptor (beta chain) was sequenced for a study of identical twins. This clonotype was observed a few times. Healthy Caucasian donors formed the entire cohort. Looked up from germline, CDR1 is MNHEY and CDR2 is SMNVEV (reference sequence). V was trimmed by 7 bases and J by 10 bases, leaving 14 bases between them. There are 13 residues in the CDR3. TCRdb fed the 5' RACE reads into MiXCR, producing one record per CDR3 protein. Of around 680,000 distinct CDR3 sequences in the sample, more than 6.5% were seen once. These data are also associated with another study on yellow fever vaccine responses in identical twins.

The chain carries TRBV27 and TRBJ1-6, with D uncertain. Sample: PBMCs. The clonotype originates from a woman aged 18-30 years in good health. In nucleotides, the CDR3 is TGTGCCAGCACCAAACAATACCACTCACCCCTCCACTTT. Its protein product is CASTKQYHSPLHF.